This T cell receptor beta chain was retrieved from a study of OX40 agonist ivuxolimab in advanced cancers. As for the study in general: There were three patients with partial responses, one having hepatocellular carcinoma and two cutaneous melanoma.

Patients had blood sampled at baseline and again on cycle 4 day 1 and cycle 7 day 1. This clone was recorded once. Its antigen remains unidentified. General study results and limits: Relative to CD4+ cells, CD8+ T cells on average had more expanded clones.

CDR3 length: 11 amino acids. In germline, CDR1 is SEHNR, CDR2 FQNEAQ (reference sequence). Trimming removed 11 bases from V and 10 bases from J; junction bases left unmatched: 8. Assay used: immunoSEQ multiplex PCR; TCRdb lists only in-frame clones, some missing. The profile shows just over 15,000 clones, 64% of them singletons. The sequence came from an adult with an advanced solid tumor such as melanoma, head and neck, liver or kidney cancer. The specimen comprised CD4+ or CD8+ T cells sorted from blood, sampled in a trial of the OX40 agonist ivuxolimab. The J gene is TRBJ1-2, the V gene TRBV7-9, with TRBD1 matching over 9 bases. The CDR3 region has the DNA TGTGCCGGAAGACAGGGGGGTGACTACACCTTC. Protein: CAGRQGGDYTF.